One sample yielded the 14 T cell receptor beta chains listed below, sequenced in a study of T cells in Graves' hyperthyroidism and ophthalmopathy. There were TCR beta CDR3 regions amplified from RNA transcripts. The TCR CDR3 was amplified in a first-round RT-PCR using the HTBI primer set. TCRdb re-called the multiplex PCR reads through MiXCR, storing one row per CDR3 protein. Of a few hundred thousand distinct CDR3 sequences detected, around 15% appear once; the ten largest clones hold less than 3.5%. The sequenced sample was blood. These receptor sequences come from a woman aged 40 to 55 with Graves' ophthalmopathy.

This clonotype was seen many times. The gene calls are TRBV7-4 and TRBJ1-5; D may be TRBD1 (6 bases). Germline V CDR1 and CDR2: SGHVT, SQSDAQ. Trimming left V 5 bases short and J 4 bases short, with 15 bases between. The length of the CDR3 is 15 residues. For the CDR3, the DNA is TGTGCCAGCAGCCCACGCCTTCAGGGGAATCAGCCCCAGCATTTT. Residues: CASSPRLQGNQPQHF.

This clonotype was seen repeatedly, ten times or more. The chain joins TRBV2 to TRBJ2-1, with TRBD2 identical over 11 bases. Germline lookup yields CDR1 SNHLY and CDR2 FYNNEI. This CDR3 comprises 15 residues. V was pared by 6 bases and J by 5 bases, with 6 bases of the junction left unmatched. Here the CDR3 reads CASRMGLADNNEQFF. CDR3 nucleotides: TGTGCCAGCAGGATGGGACTAGCGGACAACAATGAGCAGTTCTTC.

This clonotype was counted only a few times. The J gene is TRBJ2-4, the V gene TRBV10-2; 7 bases are a match to TRBD1. Germline loops: CDR1 WSHSY, CDR2 SAAADI. There are 16 residues in the CDR3. With V trimmed by 6 bases and J by 0 bases, 8 bases remained unmatched. This chain's CDR3 is CASSEQGSLAKNIQYF. DNA for the CDR3: TGCGCCAGCAGCGAACAGGGGAGCCTAGCCAAAAACATTCAGTACTTC.

This clonotype was seen at least ten times. The V gene is TRBV20-1, the J gene TRBJ2-5; D is unresolved. CDR1 and CDR2 (germline): DFQATT, SNEGSKA (reference sequence). The CDR3 extends over 11 amino acids. Trimming stripped 0 bases from V and 4 bases from J, with 3 bases between. CDR3 coding DNA: TGCAGTGCTAGAGAACCAGAGACCCAGTACTTC. This encodes CSAREPETQYF.

Concerning this clonotype itself: It is likely a read error, because the conserved phenylalanine at the end of the CDR3 is missing. The chain combines TRBV12-3 or TRBV12-4 with TRBJ1-6, with D unresolved. V shed 8 bases and J shed 7 bases, with 9 bases lying between them. The CDR3 spans 12 residues. The CDR3 DNA follows: TGTGCCAGCCAAGCATTAAATTCACCCCTCCACCTT. Translated, it gives CASQALNSPLHL.

This clonotype was recorded at least ten times. The rearrangement uses TRBV5-1 and TRBJ2-1, with 7 nucleotides matching TRBD1. Losses at the gene ends were 4 bases for V and 0 bases for J; bases not matched to a gene: 7. CDR3 size: 16 residues. The germline V gene has CDR1 SGHRS and CDR2 YFSETQ. CDR3 residues: CASSGEGQFSYNEQFF. CDR3 DNA sequence: TGCGCCAGCAGCGGAGAGGGACAGTTCTCCTACAATGAGCAGTTCTTC.

This clonotype was seen repeatedly, ten times or more. The genes are TRBV2 and TRBJ1-6; the D gene is possibly TRBD1 (5 bases). This CDR3 region has 14 residues. Germline CDR1 reads SNHLY; CDR2 reads FYNNEI. V was shortened by 10 bases and J by 5 bases, with 15 bases between the two germline ends. CDR3 in amino acids: CATQRQRNNSPLHF. CDR3 nucleotide sequence: TGTGCCACCCAGAGACAGCGGAATAATTCACCCCTCCACTTT.

CDR3 coding DNA: TGTGCCAGCAGCCAAGGTCTGGGGTCGCTAAGCTATGGCTACACCTTC. Its translation: CASSQGLGSLSYGYTF. This chain links TRBV14 with TRBJ1-2; D remains unclear. V was pared by 1 base and J by 4 bases, with 16 bases between. Germline V gene sequence: CDR1 SGHDN, CDR2 FVKESK. This CDR3 has 16 residues.

This clonotype occurred a few times. The chain employs TRBV20-1 and TRBJ1-1; possibly TRBD1 for D (5 bases). The germline V and J ends were trimmed by 2 bases and 3 bases, with 10 bases remaining between them. This CDR3 is built from 13 residues. CDR1 is DFQATT and CDR2 is SNEGSKA in the germline V gene (reference sequence). The CDR3 here is CSARQGVHTEAFF. Written as DNA, the CDR3 is TGCAGTGCTAGACAGGGAGTGCACACTGAAGCTTTCTTT.

This clonotype was counted at least ten times. The chain's CDR3 is CASSEASGEDTDTQYF. CDR3 nucleotides: TGTGCCAGCAGTGAAGCATCGGGGGAAGACACAGATACGCAGTATTTT. This sequence joins TRBV6-1 and TRBJ2-3; D is perhaps TRBD2 (6 bases). This CDR3 contains 16 residues. The ends were cut back, 0 bases at V and 2 bases at J, with 12 bases in the middle. CDR1 MNHNS and CDR2 SASEGT come from the germline V gene.

This clonotype has more than one count but fewer than ten. The chain employs TRBV6-5 and TRBJ2-1; no definite D call. CDR3 length equals 16 residues. Per germline, CDR1 MNHEY and CDR2 SVGAGI. V was trimmed by 0 bases and J by 0 bases, leaving 9 bases between them. The DNA of the CDR3 is TGTGCCAGCAGTTACTCGGAGCAATACTCCTACAATGAGCAGTTCTTC. It yields the protein CASSYSEQYSYNEQFF.

This clonotype has only one observation. This chain joins TRBV20-1 and TRBJ1-5, with TRBD1 identical over 7 bases. The CDR3 has 13 residues. CDR1 DFQATT and CDR2 SNEGSKA come from the germline V gene (reference sequence). V dropped 5 bases and J dropped 1; count of bases not matched to a gene: 2. The CDR3 region has the DNA TGCAGTGCTCCGGGACAGAGCAATCAGCCCCAGCATTTT. The encoded protein is CSAPGQSNQPQHF.

V is TRBV28 and J is TRBJ2-7, with 7 bases lining up with TRBD1. The trim removed 6 bases at V and 2 bases at J, leaving 7 bases unmatched. Germline loops: CDR1 MDHEN, CDR2 SYDVKM. The CDR3 loop spans 14 amino acids. Written as DNA, the CDR3 is TGTGCCAGCAGCCGGGCCAGGGGGACCTACGAGCAGTACTTC. Translated: CASSRARGTYEQYF.

For this clonotype: One end of the junction fails to match germline, which may point to a read error. The chain uses TRBV3-1 and TRBJ1-5; tentatively, D is TRBD1 (5 bases). The CDR3 spans 13 residues. CDR1 LGHDT and CDR2 YNNKEL come from the germline V gene (reference sequence). As DNA, the CDR3 is TGTGACAGCAGCCACTTCCCAGGGCAGCCCCAGCATTTT. Its protein is CDSSHFPGQPQHF. Based on the CDR3 plus reference TRBV3-1 and TRBJ1-5, the full variable domain is DTAVSQTPKYLVTQMGNDKSIKCEQNLGHDTMYWYKQDSKKFLKIMFSYNNKELIINETVPNRFSPKSPDKAHLNLHINSLELGDSAVYFCDSSHFPGQPQHFGDGTRLSIL.